This TCR beta chain was obtained from a study of cytomegalovirus exposure and HLA in healthy donors. On the study more broadly: About 200 million T cells yielded about 120 million unique TCR beta sequences, as an earlier analysis found. Early release data held 85 million or so unique TCRs from HLA-typed donors.

The CDR3 runs to 15 residues. Germline V gene lookup returns CDR1 LNHDA and CDR2 SQIVND (reference sequence). V was trimmed by 5 bases and J by 3 bases, leaving 14 bases between them. The study ran its PCR with 60 Vbeta and 13 Jbeta primers. Measured with immunoSEQ multiplex PCR; TCRdb has only the in-frame clones, and not every one. The table has 200,000 to 250,000 clones, roughly 80% seen once. Findings of the study overall: A missense DCLRE1C variant was associated with V- and J-gene trimming of TCR beta chains in a later analysis, and an independent cohort replicated the association.

With regard to this clone: Antigen unknown.

The donors were healthy bone marrow donors. Material for sequencing was PBMCs. This chain joins TRBV19 and TRBJ1-5; D might be TRBD1 (5 bases). The sequence was obtained from a woman in her forties in good health and CMV-seronegative. CDR3 amino acids: CASSYEQVNNQPQHF. The CDR3 region has the DNA TGTGCCAGTAGTTACGAACAGGTAAACAATCAGCCCCAGCATTTT.